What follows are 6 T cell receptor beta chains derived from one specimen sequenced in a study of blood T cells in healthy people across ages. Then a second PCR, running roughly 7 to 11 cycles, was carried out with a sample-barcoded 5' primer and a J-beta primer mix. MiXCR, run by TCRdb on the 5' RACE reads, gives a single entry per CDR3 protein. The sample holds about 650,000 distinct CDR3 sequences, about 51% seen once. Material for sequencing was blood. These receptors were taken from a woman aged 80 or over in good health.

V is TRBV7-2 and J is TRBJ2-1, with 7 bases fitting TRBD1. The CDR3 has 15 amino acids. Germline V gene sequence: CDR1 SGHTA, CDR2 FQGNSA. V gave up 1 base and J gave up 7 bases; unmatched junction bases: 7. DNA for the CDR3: TGTGCCAGCAGCTTAGTGCAGGGGGAGAGAAATGAGCAGTTCTTC. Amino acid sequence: CASSLVQGERNEQFF.

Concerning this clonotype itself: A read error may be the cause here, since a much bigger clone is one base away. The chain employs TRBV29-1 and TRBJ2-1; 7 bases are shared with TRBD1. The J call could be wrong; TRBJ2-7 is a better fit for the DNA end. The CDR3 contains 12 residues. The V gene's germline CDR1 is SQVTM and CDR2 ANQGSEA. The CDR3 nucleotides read TGCAGCGTTAAACAGGGGCCCAATGAGCAGTACTTC. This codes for CSVKQGPNEQYF.

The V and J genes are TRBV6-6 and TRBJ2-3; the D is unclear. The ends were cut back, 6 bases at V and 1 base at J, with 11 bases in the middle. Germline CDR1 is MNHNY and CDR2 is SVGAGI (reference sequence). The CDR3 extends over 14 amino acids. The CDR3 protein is CASRTPGGTDTQYF. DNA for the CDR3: TGTGCCAGCAGAACACCTGGTGGCACAGATACGCAGTATTTT.

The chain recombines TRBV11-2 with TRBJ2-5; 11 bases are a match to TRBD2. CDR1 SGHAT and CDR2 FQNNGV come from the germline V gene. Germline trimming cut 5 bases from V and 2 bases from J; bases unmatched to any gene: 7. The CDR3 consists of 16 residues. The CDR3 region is CASSTLAGGTQETQYF. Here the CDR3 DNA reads TGTGCCAGCAGCACCCTAGCGGGGGGTACACAAGAGACCCAGTACTTC.

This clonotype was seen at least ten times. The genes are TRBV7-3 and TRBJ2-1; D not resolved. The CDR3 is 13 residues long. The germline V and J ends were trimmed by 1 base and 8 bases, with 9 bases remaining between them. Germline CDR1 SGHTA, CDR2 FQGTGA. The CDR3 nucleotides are TGTGCCAGCAGCTTAATAGGATGGGATGAGCAGTTCTTC. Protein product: CASSLIGWDEQFF.

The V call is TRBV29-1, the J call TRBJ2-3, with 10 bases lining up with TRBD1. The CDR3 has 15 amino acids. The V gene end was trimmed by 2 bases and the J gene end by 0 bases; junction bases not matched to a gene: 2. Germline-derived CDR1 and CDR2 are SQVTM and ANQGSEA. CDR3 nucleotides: TGCAGCGTTGAAAGACAGGGGGCGAGCACAGATACGCAGTATTTT. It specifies CSVERQGASTDTQYF.